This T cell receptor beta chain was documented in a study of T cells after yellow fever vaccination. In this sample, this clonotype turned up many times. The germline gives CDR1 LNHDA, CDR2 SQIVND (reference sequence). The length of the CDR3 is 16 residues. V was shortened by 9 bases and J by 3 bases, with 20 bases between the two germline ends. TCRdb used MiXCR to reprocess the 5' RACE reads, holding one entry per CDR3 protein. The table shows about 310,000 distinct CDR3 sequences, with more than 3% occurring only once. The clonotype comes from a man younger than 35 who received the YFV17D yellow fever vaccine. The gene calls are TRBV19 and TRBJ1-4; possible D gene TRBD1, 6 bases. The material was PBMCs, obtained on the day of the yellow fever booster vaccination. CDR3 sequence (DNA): TGTGCCAGGGGAATGCTCGGGGGCGCCCCTAATGAAAAACTGTTTTTT. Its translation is CARGMLGGAPNEKLFF.